The 20 T cell receptor beta chains given below trace back to one sample, sequenced in a study of cytomegalovirus exposure and HLA in healthy donors. Amplification used 60 Vbeta primers and 13 Jbeta primers. The assay was immunoSEQ multiplex PCR, and TCRdb's table has in-frame clones only and misses some. Altogether tens of thousands of clones are present, more than 65% being singletons, with the ten largest covering 2.9%. The sequencing sample was made of PBMCs. These receptors all stem from a woman in her twenties or thirties in good health and CMV-seronegative.

The V gene is TRBV6-6, the J gene TRBJ1-2; TRBD1 matches at 9 bases. The length of the CDR3 is 14 residues. Germline V lookup: CDR1 MNHNY, CDR2 SVGAGI (reference sequence). V shed 6 bases and J 6 bases; nucleotides not matched to a gene: 8. This CDR3 reads CASRPADRGDGYTF. CDR3 DNA sequence: TGTGCCAGCAGGCCGGCTGACAGGGGGGATGGCTACACCTTC.

The CDR3 DNA reads as TGCGCCAGCAGTCCTACTAGCGGGAGTGAATGGGCCACAGATACGCAGTATTTT. Protein: CASSPTSGSEWATDTQYF. V is TRBV4-3 and J is TRBJ2-3, with 11 nucleotides matching TRBD2. CDR3 length equals 18 residues. The ends lost 6 bases at V and 2 bases at J; junction bases unmatched: 13. Germline CDR1 is LGHNA and CDR2 is YSLEER.

The rearrangement joins TRBV9 to TRBJ1-1; no firm D call. Deletions cut 4 bases from V and 1 base from J, with 8 bases between. The CDR3 loop spans 13 amino acids. The germline CDR1 and CDR2 sequences are SGDLS and YYNGEE. The CDR3 spells CASSLQRNTEAFF. The CDR3 coding sequence is TGTGCCAGCAGCCTACAGAGGAACACTGAAGCTTTCTTT.

About this clone: The sample has other DNA sequences that encode this CDR3 too. The chain recombines TRBV30 with TRBJ1-2; maybe TRBD1 (6 bases). This CDR3 region has 14 residues. CDR1 and CDR2 from the germline V gene are GTSNPN and SVGIG (reference sequence). Trimming removed 4 bases from V and 2 bases from J, with 14 bases in between. CDR3 DNA sequence: TGTGCCTGGACCCCAACCCAGGGGAACTATGGCTACACCTTC. Translated: CAWTPTQGNYGYTF.

The rearrangement links TRBV6-1 to TRBJ1-4; D may be TRBD1 (6 bases). Trimming left V 6 bases short and J 7 bases short, with 18 bases between. Germline CDR1 is MNHNS and CDR2 is SASEGT. CDR3 length equals 15 residues. The CDR3 DNA is TGTGCCAGCAGCCCCGTCGGGGGGGCGATTGAAAAACTGTTTTTT. Amino acid sequence: CASSPVGGAIEKLFF.

The chain is built from TRBV14 and TRBJ2-1, with 7 positions matching TRBD2. The germline V gene has CDR1 SGHDN and CDR2 FVKESK. Germline trimming cut 6 bases from V and 9 bases from J; bases unmatched to any gene: 11. CDR3 size: 14 residues. This CDR3 is CASRKTSQLSEQFF. In nucleotides, the CDR3 is TGTGCCAGCAGGAAGACTAGCCAGTTAAGTGAGCAGTTCTTC.

V is TRBV30 and J is TRBJ1-2; 8 bases fit TRBD1. V shed 5 bases, J shed 6 bases, and the junction held 11 bases outside the gene matches. Per germline, CDR1 GTSNPN and CDR2 SVGIG (reference sequence). The CDR3 length is 14 residues. The CDR3 bases are TGTGCCTGGCGGACGGACAGGGAAATGGATGGCTACACCTTC. This translates into CAWRTDREMDGYTF.

V is TRBV6-6 and J is TRBJ2-5; TRBD2 matches at 7 bases. The CDR3 loop spans 15 amino acids. CDR1 and CDR2 (germline): MNHNY, SVGAGI (reference sequence). Trimming cost V 6 bases and J 7 bases; bases outside gene matches: 14. The CDR3 DNA sequence: TGTGCCAGCAGCCCAGGATCGGAGCGGGGTTGGACCCAGTACTTC. Translated, it gives CASSPGSERGWTQYF.

J is TRBJ2-1 and V is TRBV9; D may be TRBD1 (7 bases). Germline V gene data show CDR1 as SGDLS and CDR2 as YYNGEE. V lost 0 bases, J lost 9 bases, and 28 bases lay in between. CDR3 size: 19 residues. The CDR3 region has the DNA TGTGCCAGCAGCGTAGATCGACAGGGTCAAGGAGGGCCGCGTAGTGAGCAGTTCTTC. Amino acid sequence: CASSVDRQGQGGPRSEQFF.

This chain uses TRBV7-2 with TRBJ2-1, with 12 bases identical to TRBD2. This CDR3 region has 19 residues. With 1 base clipped from V and 0 bases from J, the junction kept 7 bases outside the gene matches. In germline, CDR1 is SGHTA, CDR2 FQGNSA. CDR3 coding DNA: TGTGCCAGCAGCTTAGTAGGGACTAGCGGGCGTAGCTCCTACAATGAGCAGTTCTTC. This gives the protein CASSLVGTSGRSSYNEQFF.

This clone is a singleton in its sample. The chain uses TRBV5-4 and TRBJ2-7, with 7 bases matching TRBD1. V shed 3 bases and J 2 bases; nucleotides not matched to a gene: 2. The CDR3 loop spans 13 amino acids. Germline lookup yields CDR1 SGHNT and CDR2 YYREEE (reference sequence). CDR3 residues: CASSYGQAYEQYF. In DNA form, the CDR3 reads TGTGCCAGCAGCTACGGACAGGCCTACGAGCAGTACTTC.

J is TRBJ2-7 and V is TRBV7-2, with D unresolved. Trimming removed 6 bases from V and 5 bases from J, with 17 bases in between. Germline CDR1 reads SGHTA; CDR2 reads FQGNSA. There are 14 residues in the CDR3. The CDR3 DNA reads TGTGCCAGCAGTTCTTCCGTCGAGCCCCACGAGCAGTACTTC. Translating it yields CASSSSVEPHEQYF.

The V and J genes are TRBV6-6 and TRBJ2-3; TRBD2 matches at 7 bases. CDR1 is MNHNY and CDR2 is SVGAGI in the germline V gene (reference sequence). This CDR3 region has 14 residues. The V and J ends lost 6 bases and 0 bases, in that order; junction bases with no gene match: 3. CDR3 protein: CASRGEGSTDTQYF. DNA of the CDR3: TGTGCCAGCAGGGGGGAGGGAAGCACAGATACGCAGTATTTT.

J is TRBJ2-5 and V is TRBV15; TRBD2 matches 12 bases. This CDR3 is 15 amino acids long. Germline CDR1 is LNHNV and CDR2 is YYDKDF (reference sequence). J lost 3 bases, V lost 3 bases, and 2 bases had no gene match. DNA of the CDR3: TGTGCCACCAGCAGCGGACTAGCGGGAAAAGAGACCCAGTACTTC. As protein: CATSSGLAGKETQYF.

V is TRBV11-3 and J is TRBJ2-2; D is perhaps TRBD1 (6 bases). From germline, CDR1 is SGHNT and CDR2 YENEEA. Deletions cut 1 base from V and 6 bases from J, with 12 bases between. The CDR3 runs 15 residues. CDR3 coding DNA: TGTGCCAGCAGCTTAGCTCGCCAGGGGTCCGGGGAGCTGTTTTTT. As protein: CASSLARQGSGELFF.

J is TRBJ2-5 and V is TRBV2; the match to TRBD2 covers 11 bases. Germline lookup yields CDR1 SNHLY and CDR2 FYNNEI. This CDR3 is built from 17 residues. V gave up 2 bases and J gave up 2 bases; unmatched junction bases: 7. The CDR3 reads CASSETSGGPVQETQYF. The CDR3 DNA reads TGTGCCAGCAGTGAAACTAGCGGGGGACCCGTTCAAGAGACCCAGTACTTC. Together with reference TRBV2 and TRBJ2-5, the CDR3 gives the full variable domain: EPEVTQTPSHQVTQMGQEVILRCVPISNHLYFYWYRQILGQKVEFLVSFYNNEISEKSEIFDDQFSVERPDGSNFTLKIRSTKLEDSAMYFCASSETSGGPVQETQYFGPGTRLLVL.

The rearrangement links TRBV19 to TRBJ1-5; D gene ambiguous. The CDR3 contains 14 residues. Germline V gene lookup returns CDR1 LNHDA and CDR2 SQIVND (reference sequence). V was clipped by 3 bases and J by 6 bases, with 12 bases between them. CDR3 residues: CASSMKAGSQPQHF. The CDR3 DNA is TGTGCCAGTAGTATGAAGGCCGGGAGTCAGCCCCAGCATTTT.

This chain connects TRBV4-3 to TRBJ1-1; tentative D call: TRBD1 (6 bases). The CDR3 contains 14 residues. Deletions cut 1 base from V and 3 bases from J, with 9 bases between. Germline-derived CDR1 and CDR2 are LGHNA and YSLEER. CDR3 sequence reads: CASSQVWGHTEAFF. The DNA for the CDR3 is TGCGCCAGCAGCCAAGTCTGGGGGCACACTGAAGCTTTCTTT.

This chain connects TRBV29-1 to TRBJ2-7; perhaps TRBD1 as D (5 bases). Deletions cut 6 bases from V and 2 bases from J, with 17 bases between. The CDR3 runs 14 residues. Per germline, CDR1 SQVTM and CDR2 ANQGSEA. CDR3 coding DNA: TGCAGCGTACGTGTATCGGCAGGGACCTACGAGCAGTACTTC. It yields the protein CSVRVSAGTYEQYF.

This sequence joins TRBV19 and TRBJ2-1; 7 nucleotides agree with TRBD2. CDR1 is LNHDA, CDR2 SQIVND, per germline (reference sequence). The CDR3 contains 15 residues. The J segment lost 7 bases and the V segment lost 3 bases, leaving 9 bases of the junction unmatched. The CDR3 DNA sequence: TGTGCCAGTAGTATCGGGATAGCGGGTGAGAATGAGCAGTTCTTC. Translated: CASSIGIAGENEQFF.